The next 11 T cell receptor beta chains were all read from a single sample in a study of cytotoxic CD8 clonotypes in ibrutinib-treated CLL. TCRdb's copy holds only in-frame clones and misses some; the assay was immunoSEQ multiplex PCR. The data contain 150,000 or so clones, 70% to 90% of them singletons. Source: PBMCs, taken after 36 months of ibrutinib treatment. These receptors came from a human donor with chronic lymphocytic leukemia.

A note on this clone: Other DNA sequences in this sample translate to the same CDR3. V is TRBV7-9 and J is TRBJ2-7; unclear D gene. There are 12 residues in the CDR3. CDR1 and CDR2 from the germline V gene are SEHNR and FQNEAQ (reference sequence). Trimming cost V 1 base and J 2 bases, with 3 bases left between them. The CDR3 nucleotides read TGTGCCAGCAGCTTAGACACCTACGAGCAGTACTTC. Amino acid sequence: CASSLDTYEQYF.

The rearrangement joins TRBV5-1 to TRBJ1-3; tentatively, D is TRBD1 (5 bases). This CDR3 region has 16 residues. CDR1 SGHRS and CDR2 YFSETQ come from the germline V gene. V lost 2 bases to trimming and J lost 3 bases, with 15 bases between them. CDR3 sequence reads: CASSLAGASFGNTIYF. The DNA for the CDR3 is TGCGCCAGCAGCTTAGCTGGGGCGAGTTTTGGAAACACCATATATTTT.

The rearrangement uses TRBV30 and TRBJ2-2; the D gene could be TRBD1 or TRBD2 (5 bases each). This CDR3 comprises 13 residues. CDR1 is GTSNPN, CDR2 SVGIG, per germline (reference sequence). Trimming pared 5 bases from V and 13 bases from J, leaving 20 bases between. The CDR3 DNA sequence: TGTGCCTGGGGGAGCCAGAGGGCGAGGGGGCTGTTTTTT. This sequence encodes CAWGSQRARGLFF.

The V and J genes are TRBV5-1 and TRBJ1-3, with 9 nucleotides matching TRBD1. Trimming at V came to 4 bases and at J to 0 bases, leaving 2 bases not matched to a gene. The CDR3 has 15 residues. Per the germline V gene, CDR1 is SGHRS and CDR2 is YFSETQ. CDR3 region: CASSGQGNSGNTIYF. In DNA form, the CDR3 reads TGCGCCAGCAGCGGACAGGGGAACTCTGGAAACACCATATATTTT. The whole variable domain, remainder taken from reference TRBV5-1 and TRBJ1-3, is KAGVTQTPRYLIKTRGQQVTLSCSPISGHRSVSWYQQTPGQGLQFLFEYFSETQRNKGNFPGRFSGRQFSNSRSEMNVSTLELGDSALYLCASSGQGNSGNTIYFGEGSWLTVV.

The chain couples TRBV5-1 to TRBJ2-1; TRBD2 matches 7 bases. Germline CDR1 SGHRS, CDR2 YFSETQ. The junction had 5 bases not matched to a gene; V was cut back by 2 bases and J by 0 bases. The CDR3 is 16 residues long. CDR3 protein: CASSFPGGGSYNEQFF. The DNA for the CDR3 is TGCGCCAGCAGCTTCCCGGGCGGGGGCTCCTACAATGAGCAGTTCTTC.

J is TRBJ2-7 and V is TRBV7-9; the D gene is possibly TRBD1 (6 bases). The CDR3 is 13 amino acids. V was shortened by 1 base and J by 4 bases, with 8 bases between the two germline ends. Germline V lookup: CDR1 SEHNR, CDR2 FQNEAQ (reference sequence). The CDR3 DNA reads TGTGCCAGCAGCTTAGGAGGGGGATACGAGCAGTACTTC. It codes for CASSLGGGYEQYF.

V usage is TRBV7-9 and J usage is TRBJ2-2; D unresolved. CDR1 and CDR2 (germline): SEHNR, FQNEAQ (reference sequence). There are 12 residues in the CDR3. Trimming shortened V by 5 bases and J by 6 bases, and 7 bases separated the two germline ends. The CDR3 spells CASSLGPGELFF. The CDR3, as DNA: TGTGCCAGCAGCCTCGGACCCGGGGAGCTGTTTTTT. Combining the CDR3 with reference TRBV7-9 and TRBJ2-2 gives the whole variable domain DTGVSQNPRHKITKRGQNVTFRCDPISEHNRLYWYRQTLGQGPEFLTYFQNEAQLEKSRLLSDRFSAERPKGSFSTLEIQRTEQGDSAMYLCASSLGPGELFFGEGSRLTVL.

This clone occurred once. The junction and the germline gene differ at one end; a read error may be behind it. The DNA of the CDR3 is TGCGCCAGCAGTCAAAACGGGACTCCTGATCAGGGGACAGGATTC. Its translation: CASSQNGTPDQGTGF. The chain has TRBV23-1 and TRBJ2-7; 8 nucleotides line up with TRBD1. TRBV23-1 is given ORF status, its function remaining uncertain. The CDR3 contains 15 residues.

The chain's CDR3 is CASSSELLRGGSPLHF. The CDR3 bases are TGTGCCAGCAGCTCTGAACTTTTGCGGGGCGGATCACCCCTCCACTTT. V gene TRBV5-4 combines with J gene TRBJ1-6; a possible D gene is TRBD1 (5 bases). Trimming took off 3 bases at V and 10 bases at J, with 20 bases between the two ends. This CDR3 is 16 amino acids long. Germline V gives CDR1 SGHNT, CDR2 YYREEE (reference sequence).

This clone showed up just a few times. This chain connects TRBV11-2 to TRBJ1-1, with D perhaps TRBD1 (6 bases). Germline values: CDR1 SGHAT, CDR2 FQNNGV. V gave up 3 bases and J gave up 6 bases, with 11 bases separating them. CDR3 length: 13 amino acids. The CDR3: CASSFTGGPEAFF. The CDR3 DNA sequence: TGTGCCAGCAGCTTTACCGGGGGCCCTGAAGCTTTCTTT.

This chain connects TRBV29-1 to TRBJ2-1; TRBD2 is a possible D gene (5 bases). This CDR3 contains 15 residues. Per germline, CDR1 SQVTM and CDR2 ANQGSEA. V was clipped by 0 bases and J by 0 bases, with 9 bases between them. The CDR3 reads CSVEDSGGSYNEQFF. CDR3 in DNA: TGCAGCGTTGAAGACAGCGGCGGCTCCTACAATGAGCAGTTCTTC.